One sample yielded the 22 T cell receptor beta chains listed below, sequenced in a study of vaccination effects on CD4 cells after COVID-19. These receptors have no identified antigens. Upon completion of around 9 days in culture, CD4+ T cells were isolated. Some clones are missing from TCRdb's copy, which holds only in-frame ones; the method was immunoSEQ multiplex PCR. The table shows under 50,000 clones, with about 78% occurring only once. Here the sequenced sample was CD4+ T cells from PBMCs cultured without peptide, taken before COVID-19 vaccination. The receptor set was obtained from a human donor who had a prior SARS-CoV-2 infection.

This chain links TRBV5-1 with TRBJ2-2; possibly TRBD1 for D (6 bases). The CDR3 is 16 amino acids. V lost 3 bases, J lost 5 bases, and 17 bases lay in between. Germline assignment: CDR1 SGHRS and CDR2 YFSETQ. The CDR3 is CASSSDSNRVTGELFF. CDR3 coding DNA: TGCGCCAGCAGCTCGGACTCAAACAGGGTAACCGGGGAGCTGTTTTTT.

The gene calls are TRBV18 and TRBJ1-3; possibly TRBD1 for D (5 bases). The CDR3 has 17 residues. V was shortened by 1 base and J by 1 base, with 14 bases between the two germline ends. Germline V CDR1 and CDR2: KGHSH, LQKENI. CDR3 nucleotides: TGTGCCAGCTCACCACGGGGACCGCGGTTATCTGGAAACACCATATATTTT. Protein product: CASSPRGPRLSGNTIYF.

The count of this clone is one. The chain couples TRBV4-3 to TRBJ2-2, with D unclear. The CDR3 runs 13 residues. Germline assignment: CDR1 LGHNA and CDR2 YSLEER. The germline V and J ends were trimmed by 1 base and 4 bases, with 4 bases remaining between them. CDR3 loop: CASSQVATGELFF. For the CDR3, the DNA is TGCGCCAGCAGCCAAGTGGCCACCGGGGAGCTGTTTTTT.

J is TRBJ1-6 and V is TRBV3-1 (or the pseudogene TRBV3-2); 7 bases align to TRBD1. The CDR3 consists of 13 residues. Per germline, CDR1 LGHDT and CDR2 YNNKEL (reference sequence). Trimming took 4 bases from V and 7 from J; bases not matched to a gene: 1. As DNA, the CDR3 is TGTGCCAGCAGCCCGACAGGGAATTCACCCCTCCACTTT. As protein: CASSPTGNSPLHF.

The V and J genes are TRBV7-8 and TRBJ1-6; no clear D. The CDR3 loop spans 15 amino acids. V lost 2 bases and J lost 7, with 12 bases in between. Germline V gene data show CDR1 as SGHVS and CDR2 as FQNEAQ. DNA for the CDR3: TGTGCCAGCAGCTTATTGTCCTTCGGAAATTCACCCCTCCACTTT. Its translation is CASSLLSFGNSPLHF.

The gene calls are TRBV4-3 and TRBJ1-5; D is uncertain. The V gene lost 0 bases and the J gene lost 6 bases, with 6 bases spanning the gap. Germline CDR1 and CDR2: LGHNA and YSLEER. The CDR3 spans 13 residues. CDR3 DNA sequence: TGCGCCAGCAGCCAAGATTTAAGTCAGCCCCAGCATTTT. This codes for CASSQDLSQPQHF.

This chain connects TRBV4-1 to TRBJ2-7, with no clear D. Trimming removed 0 bases from V and 3 bases from J, with 12 bases in between. The CDR3 consists of 15 residues. Germline assignment: CDR1 MGHRA and CDR2 YSYEKL. The CDR3 DNA reads as TGCGCCAGCAGCCAAGATCGGACCAATATCTACGAGCAGTACTTC. Residues: CASSQDRTNIYEQYF.

V and J are TRBV7-6 and TRBJ2-1; 11 nucleotides match TRBD1. Germline trimming cut 1 base from V and 6 bases from J; bases unmatched to any gene: 8. From germline, CDR1 is SGHVS and CDR2 FNYEAQ. The CDR3 covers 17 residues. The CDR3 is CASSLVWGTGGGNEQFF. CDR3 DNA: TGTGCCAGCAGCTTAGTATGGGGGACAGGGGGTGGCAATGAGCAGTTCTTC.

The rearrangement joins TRBV19 to TRBJ2-4, with D possibly being TRBD2 (6 bases). Deletions cut 3 bases from V and 7 bases from J, with 13 bases between. Germline CDR1 and CDR2: LNHDA and SQIVND (reference sequence). The CDR3 is 14 amino acids. CDR3 protein: CASSMGSRGNIQYF. CDR3 bases: TGTGCCAGTAGTATGGGCTCCCGGGGGAACATTCAGTACTTC.

CDR3 DNA: TGCGCCAGCAGCCATGAGGGGGTTTTGGCTGGGGCCAACGTCCTGACTTTC. Protein product: CASSHEGVLAGANVLTF. V is TRBV4-1 and J is TRBJ2-6; D perhaps matches TRBD1 (6 bases). The CDR3 has 17 residues. Germline loops: CDR1 MGHRA, CDR2 YSYEKL. Trimming removed 3 bases from V and 2 bases from J, with 14 bases in between.

The genes are TRBV27 and TRBJ2-7, with 9 bases fitting TRBD1. From germline, CDR1 is MNHEY and CDR2 SMNVEV (reference sequence). The trim removed 2 bases at V and 10 bases at J, leaving 6 bases unmatched. CDR3 length equals 13 residues. The CDR3 here is CASSLILGQGQYF. For the CDR3, the DNA is TGTGCCAGCAGTTTAATTTTGGGACAGGGTCAGTACTTC.

The rearrangement joins TRBV28 to TRBJ1-1, with a possible D match to TRBD1 (6 bases). The germline V gene has CDR1 MDHEN and CDR2 SYDVKM. V was cut by 7 bases and J by 6 bases, with 21 bases left in between. The CDR3 has 15 residues. The CDR3 DNA reads TGTGCCAGCACCCGCGGGGCAGGGAGGGGGTCTGAAGCTTTCTTT. It encodes CASTRGAGRGSEAFF.

CDR3 protein: CSASGLAMNEQFF. The CDR3 bases are TGCAGTGCTAGTGGACTAGCGATGAATGAGCAGTTCTTC. The rearrangement uses TRBV20-1 and TRBJ2-1; 9 nucleotides match TRBD2. The CDR3 covers 13 residues. From germline, CDR1 is DFQATT and CDR2 SNEGSKA (reference sequence). The junction had 4 bases not matched to a gene; V was cut back by 3 bases and J by 7 bases.

The genes are TRBV10-3 and TRBJ1-1, with TRBD1 matching over 9 bases. Germline lookup yields CDR1 ENHRY and CDR2 SYGVKD. V shed 4 bases, J shed 2 bases, and the junction held 2 bases outside the gene matches. The CDR3 is made up of 14 amino acids. The CDR3 loop reads CAISGQGGNTEAFF. The CDR3 coding sequence is TGTGCCATCAGTGGACAGGGGGGCAACACTGAAGCTTTCTTT.

This chain connects TRBV4-1 to TRBJ2-2, with TRBD1 matching over 9 bases. Trimming removed 0 bases from V and 3 bases from J; junction bases left unmatched: 8. Germline CDR1 reads MGHRA; CDR2 reads YSYEKL. The CDR3 runs 18 residues. CDR3 bases: TGCGCCAGCAGCCAAGACCTGCCGGGACAGGGCCACACCGGGGAGCTGTTTTTT. Translating gives CASSQDLPGQGHTGELFF.

The chain carries TRBV11-3 and TRBJ2-7, with TRBD2 matching 13 bases. J lost 11 bases, V lost 4 bases, and 11 bases had no gene match. CDR1 is SGHNT and CDR2 is YENEEA in the germline V gene. The CDR3 totals 15 residues. In nucleotides, the CDR3 is TGTGCCAGCAGCTCGGGACTAGCGGGGCCCTCGGAGGAGTACTTC. This translates into CASSSGLAGPSEEYF.

This sequence joins TRBV3-1 (or the pseudogene TRBV3-2) and TRBJ2-7; 7 bases line up with TRBD2. Germline assignment: CDR1 LGHDT and CDR2 YNNKEL (reference sequence). Trimming at V came to 1 base and at J to 0 bases, leaving 9 bases not matched to a gene. The CDR3 has 17 amino acids. DNA of the CDR3: TGTGCCAGCAGCCAAGGTAGGGGACTATACCTCTCCTACGAGCAGTACTTC. As protein: CASSQGRGLYLSYEQYF.

The genes are TRBV14 and TRBJ1-1; a possible D gene is TRBD1 (5 bases). CDR1 and CDR2 from the germline V gene are SGHDN and FVKESK. This CDR3 contains 15 residues. V was trimmed by 4 bases and J by 1 base, leaving 13 bases between them. CDR3 nucleotide sequence: TGTGCCAGCAGCCGGTGGAAGGGGACGAACACTGAAGCTTTCTTT. Residues: CASSRWKGTNTEAFF. Full variable domain (missing parts from reference TRBV14 and TRBJ1-1): EAGVTQFPSHSVIEKGQTVTLRCDPISGHDNLYWYRRVMGKEIKFLLHFVKESKQDESGMPNNRFLAERTGGTYSTLKVQPAELEDSGVYFCASSRWKGTNTEAFFGQGTRLTVV.

The chain links TRBV4-2 to TRBJ2-7; tentatively, D is TRBD2 (5 bases). The germline V gene encodes CDR1 LGHNA and CDR2 YNFKEQ. This CDR3 has 16 residues. Deletions cut 0 bases from V and 3 bases from J, with 15 bases between. CDR3 region: CASSQDWMAGSYEQYF. The CDR3 region has the DNA TGTGCCAGCAGCCAAGATTGGATGGCGGGTAGCTACGAGCAGTACTTC.

This sequence joins TRBV19 and TRBJ1-5; D unresolved. V was cut by 1 base and J by 2 bases, with 15 bases left in between. Germline V lookup: CDR1 LNHDA, CDR2 SQIVND (reference sequence). The length of the CDR3 is 17 residues. The DNA of the CDR3 is TGTGCCAGTAGTATAGGCCCCGGCCTCCGGGGCAATCAGCCCCAGCATTTT. As protein: CASSIGPGLRGNQPQHF.

This clone was found a few times. The chain employs TRBV2 and TRBJ2-1; no reliable D call. The CDR3 loop spans 13 amino acids. Trimming shortened V by 8 bases and J by 2 bases, and 10 bases separated the two germline ends. Germline V CDR1 and CDR2: SNHLY, FYNNEI. The CDR3 protein is CASCAKTYNEQFF. The CDR3 nucleotides are TGTGCCAGCTGTGCAAAAACCTACAATGAGCAGTTCTTC. The complete variable domain, with remaining parts taken from reference TRBV2 and TRBJ2-1, reads EPEVTQTPSHQVTQMGQEVILRCVPISNHLYFYWYRQILGQKVEFLVSFYNNEISEKSEIFDDQFSVERPDGSNFTLKIRSTKLEDSAMYFCASCAKTYNEQFFGPGTRLTVL.

This clone was recorded only once. The rearrangement links TRBV11-2 to TRBJ1-1; possibly TRBD1 for D (6 bases). The CDR3 contains 14 residues. The germline V gene encodes CDR1 SGHAT and CDR2 FQNNGV. The germline V and J ends were trimmed by 1 base and 5 bases, with 11 bases remaining between them. The CDR3 DNA follows: TGTGCCAGCAGCTTAGTCCCAGGGGAGACTGAAGCTTTCTTT. It yields the protein CASSLVPGETEAFF. Full variable domain (remainder filled in from reference TRBV11-2 and TRBJ1-1): EAGVAQSPRYKIIEKRQSVAFWCNPISGHATLYWYQQILGQGPKLLIQFQNNGVVDDSQLPKDRFSAERLKGVDSTLKIQPAKLEDSAVYLCASSLVPGETEAFFGQGTRLTVV.